There are many counts of the clone carrying this T cell receptor beta chain. No antigen is known for it. CDR1 SQVTM and CDR2 ANQGSEA come from the germline V gene. The CDR3 is 12 residues long. Unmatched junction bases numbered 0, after V lost 4 bases and J lost 3 bases. Time point of the sample: technical triplicate 3. The unsorted libraries originated from 2 million PBMCs that had been stored at -80 C. These data belong to a study of neurological immune-mediated disorders. Study results and limitations: While HTLV-1-associated myelopathy showed the greatest TCR clonal expansion, multiple sclerosis showed the least, falling below healthy controls.

It was by 5'RACE with 10-nucleotide random UMIs that the cDNA was made. Each CDR3 protein gets one entry after TCRdb re-called the 5' RACE reads with MiXCR. The sample records around 47,000 distinct CDR3 sequences, 20% to 25% being singletons. Specimen: PBMCs. The rearrangement links TRBV29-1 to TRBJ1-2, with TRBD1 matching over 9 bases. The clonotype comes from a man between 60 and 75 years old with HTLV-1-associated myelopathy (HAM/TSP). The CDR3 region has the DNA TGCAGCGTTGGGACAGGGGACTATGGCTACACCTTC. This sequence encodes CSVGTGDYGYTF. The entire variable domain, with the rest obtained from reference TRBV29-1 and TRBJ1-2, is as follows: SAVISQKPSRDICQRGTSLTIQCQVDSQVTMMFWYRQQPGQSLTLIATANQGSEATYESGFVIDKFPISRPNLTFSTLTVSNMSPEDSSIYLCSVGTGDYGYTFGSGTRLTVV.